These 20 T cell receptor beta chains came from one sample sequenced in a study of technical replicates of blood from a few donors. Produced via immunoSEQ multiplex PCR; TCRdb's table is partial and in-frame only. The data contain about 78,000 clones, just under 95% of them singletons. Specimen: T cells isolated from PBMCs. The receptors derive from a human donor in good health.

A few counts support this clone. The rearrangement uses TRBV19 and TRBJ1-5; 8 bases match TRBD1. With V trimmed by 4 bases and J by 4 bases, 3 bases remained unmatched. There are 14 residues in the CDR3. CDR1 and CDR2 from the germline V gene are LNHDA and SQIVND (reference sequence). CDR3 residues: CASSSRGRNQPQHF. CDR3 DNA sequence: TGTGCCAGTAGTAGCAGGGGGCGAAATCAGCCCCAGCATTTT.

The chain combines TRBV6-6 with TRBJ1-5; 9 nucleotides line up with TRBD1. From germline, CDR1 is MNHNY and CDR2 SVGAGI (reference sequence). Trimming cost V 5 bases and J 6 bases; bases outside gene matches: 8. CDR3 length equals 15 residues. CDR3 sequence reads: CASSPDRGRGQPQHF. CDR3 DNA: TGTGCCAGCAGTCCGGACAGGGGAAGGGGTCAGCCCCAGCATTTT.

V usage is TRBV5-1 and J usage is TRBJ2-2; 9 positions match TRBD2. V lost 1 base and J lost 6; bases outside the gene matches: 7. There are 16 residues in the CDR3. Germline assignment: CDR1 SGHRS and CDR2 YFSETQ. This CDR3 reads CASSLLGSGSAGELFF. CDR3 sequence (DNA): TGCGCCAGCAGCTTGCTCGGTAGCGGGAGTGCCGGGGAGCTGTTTTTT.

The CDR3 region has the DNA TGTGCCAGCAGCGTACGTGGGGGCGAAGAGACCCAGTACTTC. It is translated as CASSVRGGEETQYF. The chain joins TRBV9 to TRBJ2-5; D might be TRBD1 (6 bases). The CDR3 is made up of 14 amino acids. The V gene lost 1 base and the J gene lost 3 bases, with 10 bases spanning the gap. Per germline, CDR1 SGDLS and CDR2 YYNGEE.

With respect to this clone: The junction shows a germline mismatch at one end, possibly a read error. The chain employs TRBV19 and TRBJ1-5; D may be TRBD1 (6 bases). CDR3 size: 15 residues. Germline V gene sequence: CDR1 LNHDA, CDR2 SQIVND (reference sequence). The CDR3 coding sequence is TGTGCCAGTAGCGACGACAGGAGCAGCAGTCAGCCCCAGCATTTT. Translated: CASSDDRSSSQPQHF. The whole variable domain, remainder taken from reference TRBV19 and TRBJ1-5, is DGGITQSPKYLFRKEGQNVTLSCEQNLNHDAMYWYRQDPGQGLRLIYYSQIVNDFQKGDIAEGYSVSREKKESFPLTVTSAQKNPTAFYLCASSDDRSSSQPQHFGDGTRLSIL.

The J gene is TRBJ1-5, the V gene TRBV6-4; D ambiguous. The CDR3 runs to 18 residues. V shed 0 bases and J shed 1 base, with 16 bases lying between them. In germline, CDR1 is MRHNA, CDR2 SNTAGT. CDR3 sequence (DNA): TGTGCCAGCAGTGACTCGATGGGAGGTCGGATAAGCAATCAGCCCCAGCATTTT. This sequence encodes CASSDSMGGRISNQPQHF.

V gene TRBV2 combines with J gene TRBJ2-7; TRBD2 aligns across 7 bases. The length of the CDR3 is 17 residues. V lost 4 bases to trimming and J lost 3 bases; unmatched junction nucleotides: 15. CDR1 SNHLY and CDR2 FYNNEI come from the germline V gene. The CDR3 DNA follows: TGTGCCAGCAGTGGAAGTATAGGGCTAGCGGCTTTCTACGAGCAGTACTTC. Protein product: CASSGSIGLAAFYEQYF.

The J gene is TRBJ2-6, the V gene TRBV18; D remains ambiguous. Germline loops: CDR1 KGHSH, CDR2 LQKENI. CDR3 length equals 16 residues. V shed 3 bases and J shed 0 bases, with 9 bases lying between them. The CDR3 loop is CASSPLIFSGANVLTF. The CDR3 nucleotides are TGTGCCAGCTCACCGCTAATCTTCTCTGGGGCCAACGTCCTGACTTTC.

This clone was recorded once. The CDR3 coding sequence is TGTGCCAGCAGCCAAACACTCGGGACAGGGGTAAATGGCTACACCTTC. Its protein is CASSQTLGTGVNGYTF. This rearrangement joins TRBV9 to TRBJ1-2; 10 bases line up with TRBD1. The CDR3 is 16 amino acids. Trimming removed 4 bases from V and 6 bases from J; junction bases left unmatched: 12. The germline CDR1 and CDR2 sequences are SGDLS and YYNGEE.

Turning to this clone: Different DNA sequences within this sample yield the same CDR3. The chain carries TRBV6-5 and TRBJ2-7; 10 nucleotides match TRBD1. This CDR3 has 14 amino acids. The J segment lost 4 bases and the V segment lost 0 bases, leaving 0 bases of the junction unmatched. Germline V CDR1 and CDR2: MNHEY, SVGAGI. This CDR3 is CASSYSDRGYEQYF. The CDR3 bases are TGTGCCAGCAGTTACTCGGACAGGGGGTACGAGCAGTACTTC.

The chain couples TRBV15 to TRBJ2-7; TRBD1 is a possible D gene (5 bases). V lost 1 base and J lost 5, with 6 bases in between. This CDR3 has 12 residues. Germline V lookup: CDR1 LNHNV, CDR2 YYDKDF (reference sequence). CDR3 nucleotide sequence: TGTGCCACCAGCAGAGGCAGGGACGAGCAGTACTTC. It encodes CATSRGRDEQYF.

The chain is built from TRBV7-2 and TRBJ2-5; tentative D call: TRBD1 (5 bases). Between the trimmed V and J ends, which lost 4 bases and 2 bases, there was a span of 14 bases. The CDR3 extends over 15 amino acids. Germline-derived CDR1 and CDR2 are SGHTA and FQGNSA. CDR3 sequence reads: CASSSRGSRQETQYF. The CDR3 DNA reads TGTGCCAGCAGCTCTAGGGGCTCACGGCAAGAGACCCAGTACTTC.

The V and J genes are TRBV2 and TRBJ1-2; TRBD1 matches 8 bases. CDR1 is SNHLY and CDR2 is FYNNEI in the germline V gene. The V segment lost 6 bases and the J segment 1 base; nucleotides outside the gene matches: 4. This CDR3 has 14 residues. As DNA, the CDR3 is TGTGCCAGCAGCGCGACAGGGGATAACTATGGCTACACCTTC. Its translation is CASSATGDNYGYTF.

This rearrangement joins TRBV5-6 to TRBJ2-3, with TRBD2 matching over 12 bases. The CDR3 is 16 amino acids. CDR1 SGHDT and CDR2 YYEEEE come from the germline V gene. V was pared by 5 bases and J by 6 bases, with 10 bases of the junction left unmatched. For the CDR3, the DNA is TGTGCCAGCAGATCCCTCCCTAGCGGGAGGGCCGATACGCAGTATTTT. Translated, it gives CASRSLPSGRADTQYF.

The table lists this clone with a count of one. V usage is TRBV29-1 and J usage is TRBJ2-3, with 8 bases identical to TRBD1. This CDR3 comprises 14 residues. Germline loops: CDR1 SQVTM, CDR2 ANQGSEA. V lost 3 bases, J lost 0 bases, and 2 bases stayed unmatched. The CDR3: CSVDRGLSTDTQYF. CDR3 sequence (DNA): TGCAGCGTTGACAGGGGGCTCAGCACAGATACGCAGTATTTT.

The chain couples TRBV10-2 to TRBJ2-7, with TRBD2 matching 8 bases. Germline-derived CDR1 and CDR2 are WSHSY and SAAADI. The ends lost 3 bases at V and 4 bases at J; junction bases unmatched: 8. The CDR3 has 15 residues. The CDR3 here is CASSEGVAGPYEQYF. CDR3 bases: TGCGCCAGCAGTGAAGGGGTAGCGGGACCTTACGAGCAGTACTTC.

Written as DNA, the CDR3 is TGTGCCGTGCTGGAGGGGTTAAACACCGGGGAGCTGTTTTTT. As protein: CAVLEGLNTGELFF. The chain links TRBV28 to TRBJ2-2; the D gene is possibly TRBD2 (6 bases). This CDR3 region has 14 residues. Per the germline V gene, CDR1 is MDHEN and CDR2 is SYDVKM. V dropped 11 bases and J dropped 2 bases, with 15 bases sitting between them.

As DNA, the CDR3 is TGTGCCAGCCGGGGACTAGAGGGCTACACCTTC. Translating it yields CASRGLEGYTF. The chain has TRBV28 and TRBJ1-2, with a tentative D call TRBD1 (5 bases). This CDR3 spans 11 amino acids. Per the germline V gene, CDR1 is MDHEN and CDR2 is SYDVKM. The V gene lost 8 bases and the J gene lost 8 bases, with 12 bases spanning the gap.

The genes are TRBV29-1 and TRBJ2-7; D may be TRBD1 (5 bases). The V and J ends lost 6 bases and 6 bases respectively, with 18 bases between them. The CDR3 contains 13 residues. Germline-derived CDR1 and CDR2 are SQVTM and ANQGSEA. CDR3 sequence: CSVPTEPGPEQYF. CDR3 nucleotides: TGCAGCGTCCCGACAGAACCGGGTCCCGAGCAGTACTTC.

This clone has just one count. The chain employs TRBV11-3 and TRBJ2-2, with 7 bases aligning to TRBD2. Germline values: CDR1 SGHNT, CDR2 YENEEA. The CDR3 runs 15 residues. After removal of 7 bases from V and 0 bases from J, the junction contained 5 bases not matched to a gene. The CDR3 DNA follows: TGTGCCAGCACCATTAGCGGGTCGAACACCGGGGAGCTGTTTTTT. Amino acid sequence: CASTISGSNTGELFF.